A single TCR beta chain is shown here with its context. No antigen is known for it. No clone much larger than this one lies a single base away; base qualities are absent. Deletion took 0 bases off V and 4 bases off J, with a span of 17 bases between the germline ends. The CDR3 goes from the cysteine to the phenylalanine over 17 residues. Only the CDR3 DNA is retained, 51 bases long and in frame from the first base. Taken from the germline V gene, the CDR1 and CDR2 loops are SGHDT and YYEEEE. This sample is drawn from a study of cytomegalovirus exposure and HLA in healthy donors (dated by TCRdb to about 2017). Study-level background: In an earlier analysis of 450 to 750 of the donors, 276 Gb of sequence data and 117 million unique TCR beta sequences from about 179 million T cells were reported. The study aimed to test whether signatures of past pathogen exposure could be identified by cataloging public T cell receptors. In addition to the first cohort of 650 to 750 subjects, a separate validation cohort of approximately 130 different subjects was used. Both class I and class II loci were covered by HLA typing, at four-digit resolution. Donor age, sex, ethnicity and CMV serostatus were collected together with the repertoire data. Using immunosequencing, the study profiled T cell repertoires from roughly 650 subjects and related those repertoires to cytomegalovirus serostatus. A later analysis re-analyzed previously published TCR beta repertoires from roughly 690 donors and added high-resolution HLA genotyping to study TCR occurrence patterns. An early release that covered some 640 HLA-typed donors contained about 300 gigabases of sequencing data and roughly 84 million unique TCR sequences. Of the 350 to 400 genotyped donors, 65% to 90% fell in the genetic ancestry cluster associated with self-reported Caucasian donors. All discovery cohort repertoires had been generated using a single sequencing platform. Roughly 5 DR-DQ haplotypes were handled as single units for association and clustering because linkage in the cohort was strong. In a later genetic analysis, genome-wide SNP genotypes for about three fifths of the 666 donors were used, and that subset was treated as a discovery cohort. To decide whether each TCR beta V gene segment behaved as functional or pseudogenic, an earlier analysis of fewer than 750 of the donors relied on high-throughput TCR beta sequencing. Rather than drawing on any new phenotypic data, the later analysis identified candidate immune exposures from TCR beta sequences and the way those sequences occurred across donors. Across 300 to 500 genotyped donors of the cohort, an average of roughly 250,000 unique TCR beta nucleotide sequences per donor were sequenced, and around 20% of those sequences were non-productive. To predict cytomegalovirus infection status, the study brought together high-throughput TCR immunosequencing, statistical association of individual TCRs with disease status, and machine learning. Typing coverage varied by locus: 629-630 donors for A, B, C, DRB1 and DQB1; 500 to 550 for DQA1; around 570 for DPA1; 450 to 480 for DPB1. The paper as a whole reports these results and caveats: Across donors, most TCR sequences were observed very rarely, whereas some public TCRs were present in many individuals. The authors suggested that the approach could potentially be extended to other disease states and immunological phenotypes. Because the 87-base-pair reads could not distinguish some IMGT-functional V segments, including TRBV6-2 and TRBV6-3, those segments were excluded. According to a later analysis, parvovirus B19, influenza, CMV and Epstein-Barr virus appeared linked to several top co-occurrence clusters. The presence/absence analyses assumed that sequencing depth was roughly uniform across donors, and that assumption may not be true. Most CMV-associated TCR beta chains appeared to be HLA-restricted in a later analysis, and the HLA associations seemed to be driven largely by CMV exposure. The classifier was reported to diagnose cytomegalovirus status with high specificity and sensitivity in both the original and validation cohorts. In a later analysis, HLA-associated TCR beta chains were found to be more clonally expanded and to have lower generation probabilities than equally common non-associated chains. CMV serostatus was the only immune exposure information available for the cohort. Linkage disequilibrium might explain the correlated functional status among segregating V segments, but an unknown experimental factor could not be excluded. Only TCR beta chains were sequenced in this cohort, and the absence of alpha or paired-chain data limited detectable features. In a later analysis, TCR association rates were found to vary across HLA loci, with the most associated TCRs seen for DRB1 alleles and the fewest for HLA-C alleles. The study listed approximately 150 TCR beta chains as associated with cytomegalovirus. A later genetic analysis associated a missense DCLRE1C variant with V-gene and J-gene trimming of TCR beta chains, and an independent cohort replicated the association. A later analysis associated about 17,000 TCR beta sequences with specific HLA alleles at a false discovery rate of 0.05. When HLA alleles, especially DR and DQ, strongly co-occurred, attributing TCR associations to individual alleles was difficult. Three of the identified cytomegalovirus-associated TCR beta chains were confirmed in vitro to be specific for cytomegalovirus antigens. Because some donors lacked HLA typing at each locus, the association tests relied only on the typed subset. Roughly 17 rarely observed V segments, including chromosome 9 orphons, were excluded from the earlier analysis of several hundred of the donors because counts were too low. A further reported finding was that TCR beta sequences accurately predicted the HLA-A and HLA-B alleles for most subjects in the first cohort. A later genetic analysis reported fewer N-insertions in productive TCRs among donors in an Asian-associated ancestry cluster than the roughly 670-donor mean. An earlier analysis of around 500 of the donors showed that most TCR beta V segments appeared in productive rearrangements either about 90% or about 30% of the time, which broadly matched IMGT annotations. The sequencing pipeline was judged likely to have produced a cluster of highly shared sequence variants as a technical artifact.

Libraries were made using the immunoSEQ multiplex PCR assay. For the multiplex PCR, a mixture combining 60 forward primers for TCR Vbeta segments and 13 reverse primers for TCR Jbeta segments was used. The CDR3 region of rearranged TCR beta genes was amplified from genomic DNA with a multiplex PCR assay. The Illumina HiSeq System was used to sequence the amplified TCR beta libraries as 87-base-pair reads. In the source study's methods: Across the 670 or so repertoires, a later analysis counted tens of millions of unique TCR beta chains, around 10 million of which were shared by at least two donors. Raw reads were error-corrected and collapsed into unique sequences with a nearest-neighbor algorithm that merged closely related sequences to remove PCR and sequencing errors. Alignment of CDR3 sequences to IMGT reference sequences was used to assign V, D and J gene segments. For a sequence to be retained, at least a six-nucleotide match to both a V gene segment and a J gene segment was required. A rearrangement was called productive if the CDR3 had no stop codons and remained in frame with V and J, and every other rearrangement was called non-productive. Following IMGT convention, CDR3 was defined as the stretch from the second conserved V-encoded cysteine to the conserved J-encoded phenylalanine. Sequences without an unambiguous match to a single V gene segment were excluded from the earlier analysis of a few hundred of the donors. In an earlier analysis of a few hundred of the donors, a V segment was called functional when productive rearrangements were above 56.7%, and segregating when the standard deviation between donors exceeded 5%. A statistical classification framework was developed to diagnose cytomegalovirus status using the catalog of TCR beta chain sequences. A later analysis assigned V and J genes by comparing TCR nucleotide sequences with IMGT/GENE-DB human TR gene sequences. In a later analysis, CDR3 sequences and most-parsimonious VDJ recombination scenarios were assigned using the TCRdist pipeline. In a later analysis, every TCR beta chain was defined by the combination of its CDR3 amino acid sequence and its V-gene family, and reads without a unique V-gene family were dropped. In a later analysis, 450 to 600 highly shared, low-generation-probability nucleotide sequences were removed to address suspected cross-contamination and a sequencing artifact. A later analysis calculated a clonal expansion index for each public chain from normalized within-repertoire ranks of inferred template counts. A later analysis computed generation probabilities with a VDJ recombination model fitted to out-of-frame rearrangements, and checked the results against IGoR. In a later analysis, TCR-TCR, TCR-HLA and TCR-CMV co-occurrence was scored with hypergeometric tests, and a repertoire-size bias correction was applied to TCR pairs. To estimate false discovery rates, a later analysis permuted the HLA or CMV assignments 20 times. A later analysis grouped co-occurring TCRs with DBSCAN, adding TCRdist sequence similarity when clustering within HLA-allele-positive subsets. Repertoires with fewer than 30,000 or more than 120,000 public chains were left out of co-occurrence clustering, as were about 5 repertoires with anomalous nucleotide sharing. TCRdb carries this immuneACCESS record with in-frame sequences only. Its versions omit some clonotypes, under half of them owing to an unresolved V gene in the studies checked, with the rest unexplained. V, J and clone size are those of that table, while D and trimming were read from the DNA. The sample table lists under 150,000 clones, around 75% of them with a count of one. The ten largest clonotypes hold around 1.6% of the sample.

The cohort was made up of several hundred healthy bone marrow donors. At the time of sampling, all cohort members were nominally healthy, though unrecorded immune exposures were likely present. The donor was CMV seronegative and was included in the group of approximately 350 seronegative cohort members. Every donor gave a peripheral blood sample, and the peripheral blood mononuclear cells from that sample were used for TCR beta sequencing. The Qiagen DNeasy Blood Extraction Kit was used to extract genomic DNA from the blood cell samples. This sequence was found in a woman between 18 and 30 years old in good health and CMV-seronegative. The V and J genes are TRBV5-6 and TRBJ1-5; the D gene is perhaps TRBD1, from 6 matching bases. Sequencing input: PBMCs. For the CDR3, the sequence is CASSLAGQGTLNQPQHF. The base sequence is TGTGCCAGCAGCTTGGCCGGGCAGGGGACCCTAAATCAGCCCCAGCATTTT.